This entry describes one TCR beta chain. Its antigen is as yet unknown. The sample originates from a study of T cell responses to AZD1222 COVID-19 vaccine. Germline lookup yields CDR1 SNHLY and CDR2 FYNNEI. V was trimmed by 4 bases and J by 4 bases, leaving 7 bases between them. This CDR3 is 13 amino acids long. The study, taken as a whole, reports: White British donors predominated, females outnumbered males, and clonal diversity was possibly underestimated.

Profiling relied on immunoSEQ multiplex PCR, and the TCRdb table lists in-frame clones only, not all of them. Of around 100,000 clones in the sample, 88% were seen once. The J gene is TRBJ1-4, the V gene TRBV2; a weak D match, TRBD1 (6 bases). This receptor was identified in an adult in good health. Sequences were derived from peripheral blood, sampled on day 0 of AZD1222 vaccination. CDR3 DNA sequence: TGTGCCAGCAGTGCAGGGGTTAATGAAAAACTGTTTTTT. It yields the protein CASSAGVNEKLFF.